The 21 T cell receptor beta chains below come from one sample, sequenced in a study of beta chain features in type 1 diabetes. TCRB transcripts that were expressed got sequenced, as all of the isolated RNA had been reverse transcribed. Produced via immunoSEQ multiplex PCR; TCRdb's table is partial and in-frame only. The table shows about 360,000 clones, with roughly 12% occurring only once. The sample was naive CD4+ T cells from blood. The source of these receptors is a man aged 18 to 29 in good health.

This clone was observed a handful of times. J is TRBJ2-5 and V is TRBV27, with a weak D call TRBD1 (6 bases). Trimming removed 5 bases from V and 5 bases from J, with 9 bases in between. Germline CDR1 reads MNHEY; CDR2 reads SMNVEV (reference sequence). The CDR3 length is 12 residues. Written as DNA, the CDR3 is TGTGCCAGCAGTACAGGGTGGGAGACCCAGTACTTC. It specifies CASSTGWETQYF.

J is TRBJ2-1 and V is TRBV5-1; TRBD1 agrees at 7 bases. The CDR3 length is 16 residues. CDR1 is SGHRS and CDR2 is YFSETQ in the germline V gene. J lost 2 bases, V lost 0 bases, and 5 bases had no gene match. The CDR3 bases are TGCGCCAGCAGCTTGGCGGGGACAGATACCTACAATGAGCAGTTCTTC. Translating gives CASSLAGTDTYNEQFF.

This chain joins TRBV18 and TRBJ2-7, with 7 bases that match TRBD2. J gave up 5 bases and V 5 bases, and 15 bases lay outside the gene matches. The germline gives CDR1 KGHSH, CDR2 LQKENI. The CDR3 contains 16 residues. CDR3 in DNA: TGTGCCAGCTCAGCCGAAGAGCGGGGAAGGCTTGACGAGCAGTACTTC. Its protein is CASSAEERGRLDEQYF.

This clone was counted between two and nine times. This chain links TRBV9 with TRBJ2-1; 12 nucleotides line up with TRBD2. CDR1 and CDR2 from the germline V gene are SGDLS and YYNGEE. Unmatched junction bases numbered 13, after V lost 3 bases and J lost 0 bases. This CDR3 region has 20 residues. As DNA, the CDR3 is TGTGCCAGCAGCGAGCCCCGTGGGACTAGCGGGCCCAACTCCTACAATGAGCAGTTCTTC. Protein sequence: CASSEPRGTSGPNSYNEQFF.

The V call is TRBV30, the J call TRBJ2-3; 9 bases fit TRBD1. After removal of 8 bases from V and 2 bases from J, the junction contained 11 bases not matched to a gene. This CDR3 is 15 amino acids long. CDR1 is GTSNPN, CDR2 SVGIG, per germline (reference sequence). The CDR3, as DNA: TGTGCCGTCGAAACCCGGGACAGGGACACAGATACGCAGTATTTT. Translated: CAVETRDRDTDTQYF. The full variable domain, with the rest looked up from reference TRBV30 and TRBJ2-3, is SQTIHQWPATLVQPVGSPLSLECTVEGTSNPNLYWYRQAAGRGLQLLFYSVGIGQISSEVPQNLSASRPQDRQFILSSKKLLLSDSGFYLCAVETRDRDTDTQYFGPGTRLTVL.

On this clone itself: Within the sample, other DNA sequences also encode this same CDR3. J is TRBJ2-2 and V is TRBV7-9, with D maybe TRBD1 (6 bases). The CDR3 totals 13 residues. The V end was cut by 5 bases, the J end by 5 bases, with 9 bases between. The germline CDR1 and CDR2 sequences are SEHNR and FQNEAQ (reference sequence). CDR3: CASSLQGTGELFF. The DNA of the CDR3 is TGTGCCAGCAGCCTACAGGGTACCGGGGAGCTGTTTTTT.

V is TRBV29-1 and J is TRBJ2-5; 9 bases align to TRBD2. The CDR3 runs 13 residues. The germline V gene has CDR1 SQVTM and CDR2 ANQGSEA. J lost 3 bases, V lost 4 bases, and 3 bases had no gene match. CDR3 amino acids: CSVGLAVEETQYF. In DNA form, the CDR3 reads TGCAGCGTTGGACTAGCGGTTGAAGAGACCCAGTACTTC.

This rearrangement joins TRBV4-3 to TRBJ2-1; 9 nucleotides agree with TRBD2. The CDR3 runs to 16 residues. V dropped 1 base and J dropped 6; count of bases not matched to a gene: 7. In germline, CDR1 is LGHNA, CDR2 YSLEER. CDR3 coding DNA: TGCGCCAGCAGCCAAGTGTGGCGGGAGGGCCTCAATGAGCAGTTCTTC. Translated, it gives CASSQVWREGLNEQFF.

The rearrangement links TRBV28 to TRBJ1-2, with D possibly matching TRBD1 (5 bases). Looked up from germline, CDR1 is MDHEN and CDR2 is SYDVKM. The V end lost 3 bases, the J end lost 2 bases, and 10 bases lay between the germline ends. The CDR3 length is 14 residues. DNA for the CDR3: TGTGCCAGCAGTTTGCATCCAGGGAACTATGGCTACACCTTC. Its protein is CASSLHPGNYGYTF.

The chain recombines TRBV5-4 with TRBJ2-3, with TRBD1 identical over 10 bases. The CDR3 spans 15 residues. The junction had 2 bases not matched to a gene; V was cut back by 0 bases and J by 4 bases. CDR1 and CDR2 (germline): SGHNT, YYREEE (reference sequence). The CDR3 loop reads CASSLAGQGADTQYF. The CDR3 region has the DNA TGTGCCAGCAGCTTGGCCGGACAGGGGGCAGATACGCAGTATTTT.

This clone was observed a handful of times. The rearrangement joins TRBV5-4 to TRBJ2-2; maybe TRBD2 (5 bases). CDR1 is SGHNT and CDR2 is YYREEE in the germline V gene (reference sequence). The CDR3 consists of 15 residues. V lost 4 bases and J 5 bases, leaving 15 bases between the germline ends. The CDR3 reads CASSLTSTGTGELFF. CDR3 DNA: TGTGCCAGCAGCCTTACTTCCACGGGGACCGGGGAGCTGTTTTTT.

This clone has a handful of counts. The chain employs TRBV28 and TRBJ1-6; 7 bases match TRBD1. In germline, CDR1 is MDHEN, CDR2 SYDVKM. Trimming took 8 bases from V and 14 from J; bases not matched to a gene: 9. This CDR3 comprises 12 residues. CDR3 protein: CASEGGWRALHF. In nucleotides, the CDR3 is TGTGCCAGCGAAGGGGGCTGGAGGGCCCTCCACTTT.

This chain joins TRBV4-2 and TRBJ2-7, with TRBD2 matching 10 bases. This CDR3 comprises 19 residues. CDR1 is LGHNA, CDR2 YNFKEQ, per germline. The junction had 12 bases not matched to a gene; V was cut back by 0 bases and J by 1 base. CDR3 region: CASSQDPSSLAGVSYEQYF. The CDR3 DNA reads as TGTGCCAGCAGCCAAGATCCCTCTTCCCTAGCGGGAGTGTCCTACGAGCAGTACTTC.

Only a few counts were recorded for this clone. CDR3 sequence (DNA): TGTGCCAGCAGCCGGGGTCCGACAGGGTTGGGCACTGAAGCTTTCTTT. This gives the protein CASSRGPTGLGTEAFF. The chain joins TRBV5-8 to TRBJ1-1, with 7 nucleotides matching TRBD1. With 4 bases clipped from V and 4 bases from J, the junction kept 13 bases outside the gene matches. The germline CDR1 and CDR2 sequences are SGHTS and YDEGEE. The CDR3 is 16 amino acids.

The rearrangement joins TRBV4-3 to TRBJ1-1; D uncertain. Germline V gene sequence: CDR1 LGHNA, CDR2 YSLEER. The CDR3 runs 13 residues. V lost 0 bases to trimming and J lost 3 bases, with 5 bases between them. The CDR3 DNA follows: TGCGCCAGCAGCCAAGACCGGTACACTGAAGCTTTCTTT. Translating it yields CASSQDRYTEAFF.

V is TRBV28 and J is TRBJ2-3; D might be TRBD2 (5 bases). The germline CDR1 and CDR2 sequences are MDHEN and SYDVKM. Trimming cost V 8 bases and J 4 bases, with 19 bases left between them. CDR3 size: 15 residues. CDR3 coding DNA: TGTGCCAGCCGTTCCCACGGGAAGTTAGCAGATACGCAGTATTTT. Its protein product is CASRSHGKLADTQYF.

This clone was seen a handful of times. The gene calls are TRBV30 and TRBJ1-1; D is possibly TRBD1 (5 bases). The CDR3 runs 11 residues. Germline lookup yields CDR1 GTSNPN and CDR2 SVGIG (reference sequence). Trimming stripped 1 base from V and 11 bases from J, with 11 bases between. CDR3 in amino acids: CAWSEGRVAFF. The CDR3 DNA reads as TGTGCCTGGAGTGAGGGCAGGGTCGCTTTCTTT.

The chain carries TRBV5-1 and TRBJ1-3, with 7 nucleotides matching TRBD1. V dropped 4 bases and J dropped 4; count of bases not matched to a gene: 5. This CDR3 has 14 amino acids. Looked up from germline, CDR1 is SGHRS and CDR2 is YFSETQ. This CDR3 reads CASSPQTGGNTIYF. CDR3 nucleotide sequence: TGCGCCAGCAGCCCCCAGACAGGGGGAAACACCATATATTTT.

The chain employs TRBV30 and TRBJ2-2; D unresolved. Trimming stripped 4 bases from V and 5 bases from J, with 8 bases between. CDR1 is GTSNPN and CDR2 is SVGIG in the germline V gene (reference sequence). CDR3 length: 12 residues. The CDR3 sequence: CAWNPGTGELFF. In DNA form, the CDR3 reads TGTGCCTGGAACCCGGGTACCGGGGAGCTGTTTTTT.

CDR3 sequence reads: CAWSVREIPKDTEAFF. The DNA for the CDR3 is TGTGCCTGGAGTGTCCGGGAAATTCCGAAAGACACTGAAGCTTTCTTT. The chain couples TRBV30 to TRBJ1-1; no firm D call. This CDR3 contains 16 residues. From germline, CDR1 is GTSNPN and CDR2 SVGIG (reference sequence). Trimming removed 0 bases at V and 3 bases at J, with 17 bases between.

The rearrangement links TRBV7-9 to TRBJ1-5, with D uncertain. Trimming pared 4 bases from V and 7 bases from J, leaving 8 bases between. CDR1 and CDR2 (germline): SEHNR, FQNEAQ (reference sequence). This CDR3 has 12 residues. The CDR3 nucleotides read TGTGCCAGCAGCTGGGGAGAACAGCCCCAGCATTTT. Encoded protein: CASSWGEQPQHF.